This T cell receptor beta chain came from a study of T cells in Graves' hyperthyroidism and ophthalmopathy. Findings of the study overall: Most clonotypes expanded in the thyroid (above 0.001) were also present in blood.

The table lists this clonotype with many counts. Its antigen remains unidentified. Trimming stripped 2 bases from V and 5 bases from J, with 12 bases between. The CDR3 is 14 residues long. CDR1 and CDR2 (germline): ENHRY, SYGVKD. Patients were excluded for uncontrolled infection, other autoimmune disease, pregnancy or lactation. The diagnostic basis comprised clinical symptoms, serum thyroxine and TRAb, thyroid ultrasound and orbital computed tomography. RNA transcripts gave rise to amplified TCR beta CDR3 regions. First-round RT-PCR with HTBI primers amplified the TCR CDR3 region. Each CDR3 protein gets one entry after TCRdb re-called the multiplex PCR reads with MiXCR. The sample carries 540,000 or so distinct CDR3 sequences, around 45% recorded once.

The source of this sequence is an adult woman with Graves' disease, either hyperthyroidism or ophthalmopathy (not recorded which). The source material was peripheral blood or thyroid tissue (not recorded which). This rearrangement joins TRBV10-3 to TRBJ1-1, with D possibly being TRBD1 (6 bases). The CDR3 DNA sequence: TGTGCCATCAGTGAGGGGGGGCCGGGAACTGAAGCTTTCTTT. This gives the protein CAISEGGPGTEAFF.